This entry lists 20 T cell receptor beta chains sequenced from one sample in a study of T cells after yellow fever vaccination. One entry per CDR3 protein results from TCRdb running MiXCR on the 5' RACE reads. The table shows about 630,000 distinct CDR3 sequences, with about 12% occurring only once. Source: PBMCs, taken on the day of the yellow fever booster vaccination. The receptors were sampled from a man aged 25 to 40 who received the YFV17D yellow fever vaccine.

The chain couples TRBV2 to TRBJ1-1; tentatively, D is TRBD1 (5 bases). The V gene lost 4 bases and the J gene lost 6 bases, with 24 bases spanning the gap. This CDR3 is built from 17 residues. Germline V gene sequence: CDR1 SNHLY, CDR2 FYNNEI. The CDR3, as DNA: TGTGCCAGCAGTGTAGGTTCCGGTATGGGGCTCCGTGCTGAAGCTTTCTTT. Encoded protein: CASSVGSGMGLRAEAFF.

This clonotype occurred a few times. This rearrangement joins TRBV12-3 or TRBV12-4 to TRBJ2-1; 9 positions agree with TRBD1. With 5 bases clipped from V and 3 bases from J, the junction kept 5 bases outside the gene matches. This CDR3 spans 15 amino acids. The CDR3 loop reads CASSKGQGFYNEQFF. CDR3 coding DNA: TGTGCCAGCAGTAAAGGACAGGGGTTCTACAATGAGCAGTTCTTC.

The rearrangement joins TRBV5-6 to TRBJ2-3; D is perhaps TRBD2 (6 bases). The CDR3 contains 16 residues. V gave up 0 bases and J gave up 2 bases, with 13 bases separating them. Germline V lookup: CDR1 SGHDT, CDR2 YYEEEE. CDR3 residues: CASSLVADYDTDTQYF. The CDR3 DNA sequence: TGTGCCAGCAGCTTGGTGGCGGACTACGACACAGATACGCAGTATTTT.

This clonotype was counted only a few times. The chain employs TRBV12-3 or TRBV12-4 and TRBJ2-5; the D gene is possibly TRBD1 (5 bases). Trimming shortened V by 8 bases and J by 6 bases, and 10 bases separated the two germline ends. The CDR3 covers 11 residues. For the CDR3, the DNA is TGTGCCAGCCGAAAGGGGCAGACCCAGTACTTC. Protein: CASRKGQTQYF.

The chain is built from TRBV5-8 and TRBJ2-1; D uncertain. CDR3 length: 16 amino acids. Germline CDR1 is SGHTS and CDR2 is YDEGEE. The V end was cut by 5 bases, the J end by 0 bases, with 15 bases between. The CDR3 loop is CASRQKQASSYNEQFF. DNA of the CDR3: TGTGCCAGCAGGCAAAAACAAGCTTCCTCCTACAATGAGCAGTTCTTC.

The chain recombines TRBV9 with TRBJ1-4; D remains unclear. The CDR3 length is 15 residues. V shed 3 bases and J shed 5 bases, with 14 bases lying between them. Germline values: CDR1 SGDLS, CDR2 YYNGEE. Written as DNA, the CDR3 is TGTGCCAGCAGCGACCACGGGATTCAAAATGAAAAACTGTTTTTT. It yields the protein CASSDHGIQNEKLFF.

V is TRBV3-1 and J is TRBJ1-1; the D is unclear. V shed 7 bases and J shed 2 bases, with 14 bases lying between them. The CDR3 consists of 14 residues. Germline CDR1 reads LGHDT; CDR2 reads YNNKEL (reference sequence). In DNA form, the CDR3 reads TGTGCCAGCACCAGATCCAGAGGAAACACTGAAGCTTTCTTT. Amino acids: CASTRSRGNTEAFF.

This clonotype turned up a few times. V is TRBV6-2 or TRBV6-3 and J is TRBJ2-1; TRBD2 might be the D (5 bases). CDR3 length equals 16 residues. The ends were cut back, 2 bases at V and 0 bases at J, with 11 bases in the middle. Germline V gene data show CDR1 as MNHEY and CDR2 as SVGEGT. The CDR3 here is CASSYLALSSYNEQFF. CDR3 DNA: TGTGCCAGCAGTTACCTAGCATTAAGCTCCTACAATGAGCAGTTCTTC.

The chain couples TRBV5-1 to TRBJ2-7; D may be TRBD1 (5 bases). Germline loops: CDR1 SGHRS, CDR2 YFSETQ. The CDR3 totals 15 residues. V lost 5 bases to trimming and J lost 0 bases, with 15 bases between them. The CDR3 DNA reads TGCGCCAGCAGTTTCACTACTGACAGCTCCTACGAGCAGTACTTC. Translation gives CASSFTTDSSYEQYF.

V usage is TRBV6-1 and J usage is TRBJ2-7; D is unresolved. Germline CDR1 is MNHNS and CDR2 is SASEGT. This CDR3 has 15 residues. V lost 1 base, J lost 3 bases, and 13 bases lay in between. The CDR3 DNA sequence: TGTGCCAGCAGTGAAGTCCCCTTAGCCTACTACGAGCAGTACTTC. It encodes CASSEVPLAYYEQYF.

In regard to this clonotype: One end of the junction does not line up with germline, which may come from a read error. CDR3 residues: CSVETGLGSHEQYF. CDR3 nucleotide sequence: TGCAGCGTTGAAACGGGACTGGGCTCCCACGAGCAGTACTTC. The rearrangement uses TRBV29-1 and TRBJ2-7; tentatively, D is TRBD2 (6 bases). In germline, CDR1 is SQVTM, CDR2 ANQGSEA. There are 14 residues in the CDR3.

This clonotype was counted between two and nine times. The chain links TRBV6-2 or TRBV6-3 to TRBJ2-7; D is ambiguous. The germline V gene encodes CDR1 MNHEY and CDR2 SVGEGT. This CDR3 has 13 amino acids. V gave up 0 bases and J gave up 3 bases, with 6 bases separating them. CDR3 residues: CASSYSWDYEQYF. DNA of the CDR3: TGTGCCAGCAGTTACTCGTGGGACTACGAGCAGTACTTC.

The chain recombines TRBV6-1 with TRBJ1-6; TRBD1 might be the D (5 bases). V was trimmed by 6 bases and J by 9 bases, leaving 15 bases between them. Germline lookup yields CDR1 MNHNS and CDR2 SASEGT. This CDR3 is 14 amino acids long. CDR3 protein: CASRGATVTSPLHF. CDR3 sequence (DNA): TGTGCCAGCAGAGGGGCGACAGTGACTTCACCCCTCCACTTT.

The CDR3 region is CATSEGRQGGTDTQYF. DNA for the CDR3: TGTGCCACCAGTGAGGGGAGACAGGGTGGGACAGATACGCAGTATTTT. The chain couples TRBV24-1 to TRBJ2-3; 7 bases fit TRBD1. The length of the CDR3 is 16 residues. Germline V gene data show CDR1 as KGHDR and CDR2 as SFDVKD. The J segment lost 3 bases and the V segment lost 4 bases, leaving 9 bases of the junction unmatched.

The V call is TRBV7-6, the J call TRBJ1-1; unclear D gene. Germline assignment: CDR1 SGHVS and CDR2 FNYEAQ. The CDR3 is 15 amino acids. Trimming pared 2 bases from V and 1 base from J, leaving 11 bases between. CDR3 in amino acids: CASSLSGEWNTEAFF. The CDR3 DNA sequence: TGTGCCAGCAGCTTAAGTGGGGAATGGAACACTGAAGCTTTCTTT.

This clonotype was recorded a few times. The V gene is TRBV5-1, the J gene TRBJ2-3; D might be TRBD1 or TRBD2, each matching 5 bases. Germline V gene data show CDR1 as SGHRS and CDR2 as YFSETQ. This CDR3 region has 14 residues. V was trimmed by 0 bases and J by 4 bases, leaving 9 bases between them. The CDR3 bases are TGCGCCAGCAGCTTGGTTGAGGGGCCAGATACGCAGTATTTT. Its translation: CASSLVEGPDTQYF.

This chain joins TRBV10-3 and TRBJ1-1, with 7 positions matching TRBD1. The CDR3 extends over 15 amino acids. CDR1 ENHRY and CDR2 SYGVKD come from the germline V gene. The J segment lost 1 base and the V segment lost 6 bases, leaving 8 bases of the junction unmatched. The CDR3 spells CAIRDKGQKNTEAFF. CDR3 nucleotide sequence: TGTGCCATCAGGGATAAGGGACAGAAGAACACTGAAGCTTTCTTT.

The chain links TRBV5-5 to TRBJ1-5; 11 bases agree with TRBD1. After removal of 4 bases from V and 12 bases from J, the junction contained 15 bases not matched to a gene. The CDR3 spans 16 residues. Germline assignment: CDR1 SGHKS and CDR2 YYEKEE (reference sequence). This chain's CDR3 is CASSPHPGQGGWSQHF. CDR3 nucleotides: TGTGCCAGCAGCCCACACCCGGGACAGGGGGGATGGAGCCAGCATTTT. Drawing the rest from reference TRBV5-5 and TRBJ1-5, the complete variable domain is DAGVTQSPTHLIKTRGQQVTLRCSPISGHKSVSWYQQVLGQGPQFIFQYYEKEERGRGNFPDRFSARQFPNYSSELNVNALLLGDSALYLCASSPHPGQGGWSQHFGDGTRLSIL.

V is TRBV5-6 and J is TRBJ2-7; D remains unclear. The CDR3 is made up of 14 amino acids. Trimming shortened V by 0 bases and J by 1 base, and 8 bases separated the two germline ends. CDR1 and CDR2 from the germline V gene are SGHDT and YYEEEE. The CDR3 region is CASSLASDSYEQYF. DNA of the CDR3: TGTGCCAGCAGCTTGGCGAGCGATTCCTACGAGCAGTACTTC.

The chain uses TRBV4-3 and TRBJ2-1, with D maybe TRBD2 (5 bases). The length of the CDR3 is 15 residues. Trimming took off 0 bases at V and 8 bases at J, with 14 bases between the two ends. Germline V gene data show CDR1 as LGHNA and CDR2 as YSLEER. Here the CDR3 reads CASSQDGLAWDEQFF. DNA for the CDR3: TGCGCCAGCAGCCAAGATGGTCTAGCTTGGGATGAGCAGTTCTTC.